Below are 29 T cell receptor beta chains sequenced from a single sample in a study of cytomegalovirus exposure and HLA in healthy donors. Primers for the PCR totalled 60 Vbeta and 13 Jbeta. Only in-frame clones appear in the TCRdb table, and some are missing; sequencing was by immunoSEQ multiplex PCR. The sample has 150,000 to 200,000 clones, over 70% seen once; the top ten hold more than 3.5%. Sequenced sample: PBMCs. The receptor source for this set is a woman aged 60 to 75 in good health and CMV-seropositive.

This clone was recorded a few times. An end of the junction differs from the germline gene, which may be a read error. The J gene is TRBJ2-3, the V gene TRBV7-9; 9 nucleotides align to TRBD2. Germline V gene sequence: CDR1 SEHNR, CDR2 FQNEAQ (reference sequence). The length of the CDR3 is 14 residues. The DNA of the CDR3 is TGTGCCAGCATCTTAGCGGGAGAGCCAGATACGCAGTATTTT. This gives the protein CASILAGEPDTQYF.

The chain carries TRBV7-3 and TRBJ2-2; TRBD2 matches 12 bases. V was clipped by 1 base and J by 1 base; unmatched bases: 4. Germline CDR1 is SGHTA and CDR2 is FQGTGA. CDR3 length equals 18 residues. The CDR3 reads CASSLRLAGVGNTGELFF. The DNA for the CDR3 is TGTGCCAGCAGCTTAAGACTAGCGGGAGTTGGGAACACCGGGGAGCTGTTTTTT.

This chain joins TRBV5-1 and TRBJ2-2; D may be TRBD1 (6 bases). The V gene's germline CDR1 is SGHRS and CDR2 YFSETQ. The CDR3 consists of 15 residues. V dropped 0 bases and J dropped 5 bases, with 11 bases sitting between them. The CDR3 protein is CASSLDWQGTGELFF. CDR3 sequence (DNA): TGCGCCAGCAGCTTGGACTGGCAGGGGACCGGGGAGCTGTTTTTT.

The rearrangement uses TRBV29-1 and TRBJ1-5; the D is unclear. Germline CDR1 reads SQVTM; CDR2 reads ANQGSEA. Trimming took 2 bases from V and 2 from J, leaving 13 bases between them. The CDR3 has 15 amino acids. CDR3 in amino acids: CSVEIGVGGNQPQHF. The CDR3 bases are TGCAGCGTTGAAATCGGGGTTGGCGGCAATCAGCCCCAGCATTTT. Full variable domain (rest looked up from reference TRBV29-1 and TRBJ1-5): SAVISQKPSRDICQRGTSLTIQCQVDSQVTMMFWYRQQPGQSLTLIATANQGSEATYESGFVIDKFPISRPNLTFSTLTVSNMSPEDSSIYLCSVEIGVGGNQPQHFGDGTRLSIL.

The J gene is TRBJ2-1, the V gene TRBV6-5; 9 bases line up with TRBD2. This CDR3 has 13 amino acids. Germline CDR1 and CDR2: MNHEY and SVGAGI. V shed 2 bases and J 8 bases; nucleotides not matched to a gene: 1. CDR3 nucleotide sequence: TGTGCCAGCAGTTACGCGGGAGGGGATGAGCAGTTCTTC. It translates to CASSYAGGDEQFF.

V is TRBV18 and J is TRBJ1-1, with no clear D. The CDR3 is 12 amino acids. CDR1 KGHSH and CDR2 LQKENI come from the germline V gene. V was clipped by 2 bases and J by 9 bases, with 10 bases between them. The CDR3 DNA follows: TGTGCCAGCTCACCAGGAACAGAGCAAGCTTTCTTT. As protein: CASSPGTEQAFF.

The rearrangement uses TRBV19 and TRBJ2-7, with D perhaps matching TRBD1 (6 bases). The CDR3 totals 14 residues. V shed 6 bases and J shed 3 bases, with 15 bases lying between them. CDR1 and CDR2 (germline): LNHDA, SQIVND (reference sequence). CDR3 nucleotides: TGTGCCAGTAGAGGACAGCCAGGGCTCTACGAGCAGTACTTC. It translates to CASRGQPGLYEQYF.

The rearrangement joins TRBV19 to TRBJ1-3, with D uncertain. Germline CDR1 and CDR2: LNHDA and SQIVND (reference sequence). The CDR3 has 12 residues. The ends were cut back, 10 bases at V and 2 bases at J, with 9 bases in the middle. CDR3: CATGEPGNTIYF. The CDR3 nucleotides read TGTGCCACCGGGGAGCCTGGAAACACCATATATTTT.

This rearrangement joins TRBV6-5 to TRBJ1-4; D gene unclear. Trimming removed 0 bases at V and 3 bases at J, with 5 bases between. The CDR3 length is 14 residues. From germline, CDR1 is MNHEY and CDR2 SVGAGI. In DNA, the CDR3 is TGTGCCAGCAGTTACTCTGGGCCTAATGAAAAACTGTTTTTT. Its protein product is CASSYSGPNEKLFF.

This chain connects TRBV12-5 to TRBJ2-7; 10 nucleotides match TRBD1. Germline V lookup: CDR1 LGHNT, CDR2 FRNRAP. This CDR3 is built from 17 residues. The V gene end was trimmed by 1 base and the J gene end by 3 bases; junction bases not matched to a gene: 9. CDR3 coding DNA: TGTGCTAGTGGTTTGGCGAACTGGACAGGGGGGGGCTACGAGCAGTACTTC. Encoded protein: CASGLANWTGGGYEQYF. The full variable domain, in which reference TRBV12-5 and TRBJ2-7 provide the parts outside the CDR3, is DARVTQTPRHKVTEMGQEVTMRCQPILGHNTVFWYRQTMMQGLELLAYFRNRAPLDDSGMPKDRFSAEMPDATLATLKIQPSEPRDSAVYFCASGLANWTGGGYEQYFGPGTRLTVT.

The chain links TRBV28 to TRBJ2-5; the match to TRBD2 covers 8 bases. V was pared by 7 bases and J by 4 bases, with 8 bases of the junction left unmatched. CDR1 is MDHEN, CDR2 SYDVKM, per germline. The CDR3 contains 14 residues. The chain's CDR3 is CASTFTGLVETQYF. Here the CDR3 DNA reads TGTGCCAGCACTTTTACGGGACTAGTAGAGACCCAGTACTTC.

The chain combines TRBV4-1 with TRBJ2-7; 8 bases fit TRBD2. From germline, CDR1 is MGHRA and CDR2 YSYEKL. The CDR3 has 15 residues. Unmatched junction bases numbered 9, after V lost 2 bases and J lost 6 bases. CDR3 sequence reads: CASSQTSGSEGEQYF. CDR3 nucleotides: TGCGCCAGCAGCCAAACCAGCGGGAGTGAAGGCGAGCAGTACTTC.

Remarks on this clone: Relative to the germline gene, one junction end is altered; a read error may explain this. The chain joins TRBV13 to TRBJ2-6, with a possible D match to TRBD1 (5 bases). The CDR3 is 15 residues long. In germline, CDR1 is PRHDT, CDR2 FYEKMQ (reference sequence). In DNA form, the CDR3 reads TGTGCCAGCAGCTTAAGGAGCTCTGGGGCCAACGGCCTGACTTTC. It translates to CASSLRSSGANGLTF.

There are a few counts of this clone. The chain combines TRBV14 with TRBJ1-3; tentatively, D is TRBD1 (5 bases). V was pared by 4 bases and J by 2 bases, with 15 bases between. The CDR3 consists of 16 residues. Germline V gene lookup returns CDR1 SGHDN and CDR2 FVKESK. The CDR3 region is CASSLKIGGAGNTIYF. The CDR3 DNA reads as TGTGCCAGCAGCCTTAAGATCGGGGGTGCTGGAAACACCATATATTTT. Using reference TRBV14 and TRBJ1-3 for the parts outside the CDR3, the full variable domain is EAGVTQFPSHSVIEKGQTVTLRCDPISGHDNLYWYRRVMGKEIKFLLHFVKESKQDESGMPNNRFLAERTGGTYSTLKVQPAELEDSGVYFCASSLKIGGAGNTIYFGEGSWLTVV.

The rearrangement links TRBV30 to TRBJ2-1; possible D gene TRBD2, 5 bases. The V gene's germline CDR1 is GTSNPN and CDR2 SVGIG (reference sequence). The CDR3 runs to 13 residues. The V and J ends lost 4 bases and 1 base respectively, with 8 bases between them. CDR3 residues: CAWTRDSYNEQFF. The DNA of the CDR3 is TGTGCCTGGACTCGGGATTCCTACAATGAGCAGTTCTTC. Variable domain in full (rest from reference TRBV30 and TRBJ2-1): SQTIHQWPATLVQPVGSPLSLECTVEGTSNPNLYWYRQAAGRGLQLLFYSVGIGQISSEVPQNLSASRPQDRQFILSSKKLLLSDSGFYLCAWTRDSYNEQFFGPGTRLTVL.

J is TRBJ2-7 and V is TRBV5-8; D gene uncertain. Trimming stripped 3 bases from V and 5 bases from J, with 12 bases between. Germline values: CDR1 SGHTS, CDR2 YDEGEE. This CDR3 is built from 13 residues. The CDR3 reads CASSYQTTNEQYF. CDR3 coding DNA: TGTGCCAGCAGCTACCAGACAACGAACGAGCAGTACTTC. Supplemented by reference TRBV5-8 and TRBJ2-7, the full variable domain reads EAGVTQSPTHLIKTRGQQATLRCSPISGHTSVYWYQQALGLGLQFLLWYDEGEERNRGNFPPRFSGRQFPNYSSELNVNALELEDSALYLCASSYQTTNEQYFGPGTRLTVT.

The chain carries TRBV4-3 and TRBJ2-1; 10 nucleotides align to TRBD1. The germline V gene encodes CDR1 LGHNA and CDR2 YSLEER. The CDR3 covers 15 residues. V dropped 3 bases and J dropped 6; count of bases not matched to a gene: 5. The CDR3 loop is CASSQPGQGSNEQFF. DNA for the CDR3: TGCGCCAGCAGCCAGCCGGGACAGGGGTCCAATGAGCAGTTCTTC.

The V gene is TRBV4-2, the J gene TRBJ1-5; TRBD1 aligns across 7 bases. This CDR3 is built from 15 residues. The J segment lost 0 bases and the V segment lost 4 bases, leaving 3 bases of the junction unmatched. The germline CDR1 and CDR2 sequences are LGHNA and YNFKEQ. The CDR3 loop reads CASSPGQDSNQPQHF. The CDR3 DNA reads TGTGCCAGCAGCCCAGGACAGGATAGCAATCAGCCCCAGCATTTT.

The CDR3 loop reads CASSPPGLAHEQYF. DNA for the CDR3: TGTGCCAGCAGCCCGCCGGGACTAGCGCACGAGCAGTACTTC. J is TRBJ2-7 and V is TRBV11-2; 10 bases are a match to TRBD2. The V and J ends lost 5 bases and 5 bases, in that order; junction bases with no gene match: 6. Germline lookup yields CDR1 SGHAT and CDR2 FQNNGV. The CDR3 contains 14 residues.

CDR3 amino acids: CASSLGQSRYEQYF. The DNA of the CDR3 is TGCGCCAGCAGCTTAGGACAGTCTCGCTACGAGCAGTACTTC. V is TRBV5-1 and J is TRBJ2-5; D might be TRBD1 (6 bases). The J call may be wrong; the DNA end is better matched by TRBJ2-7. The CDR3 is made up of 14 amino acids. Per the germline V gene, CDR1 is SGHRS and CDR2 is YFSETQ.

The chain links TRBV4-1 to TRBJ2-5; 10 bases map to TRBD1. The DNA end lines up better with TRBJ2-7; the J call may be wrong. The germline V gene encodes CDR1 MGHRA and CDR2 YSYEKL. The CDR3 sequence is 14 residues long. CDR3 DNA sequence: TGCGCCAGCAGCACCCGACAGGGGGCCCACGAGCAGTACTTC. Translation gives CASSTRQGAHEQYF.

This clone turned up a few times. CDR3 DNA sequence: TGTGCCAGCAGCGTATCCCCGAGTGTCGGGGGGCGCCCAGACACTGAAGCTTTCTTT. As protein: CASSVSPSVGGRPDTEAFF. V gene TRBV9 combines with J gene TRBJ1-1; maybe TRBD1 (6 bases). Germline CDR1 SGDLS, CDR2 YYNGEE. The ends were cut back, 1 base at V and 3 bases at J, with 25 bases in the middle. The CDR3 runs to 19 residues. Variable domain in full (rest from reference TRBV9 and TRBJ1-1): DSGVTQTPKHLITATGQRVTLRCSPRSGDLSVYWYQQSLDQGLQFLIQYYNGEERAKGNILERFSAQQFPDLHSELNLSSLELGDSALYFCASSVSPSVGGRPDTEAFFGQGTRLTVV.

The CDR3 loop is CASSPGTGSTNTEAFF. The CDR3 bases are TGTGCCAGCTCACCCGGCACAGGATCTACCAACACTGAAGCTTTCTTT. The chain recombines TRBV18 with TRBJ1-1; D possibly corresponds to TRBD1 (5 bases). The CDR3 spans 16 residues. The V and J ends lost 3 bases and 2 bases respectively, with 16 bases between them. Germline V gene lookup returns CDR1 KGHSH and CDR2 LQKENI.

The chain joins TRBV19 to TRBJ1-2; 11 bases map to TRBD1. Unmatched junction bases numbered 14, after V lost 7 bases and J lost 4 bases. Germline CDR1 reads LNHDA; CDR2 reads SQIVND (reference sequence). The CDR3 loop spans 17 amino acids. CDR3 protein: CASMGSGTGGFGYGYTF. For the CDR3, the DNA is TGTGCCAGTATGGGCTCCGGGACAGGGGGTTTCGGCTATGGCTACACCTTC. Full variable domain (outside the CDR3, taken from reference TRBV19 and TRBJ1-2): DGGITQSPKYLFRKEGQNVTLSCEQNLNHDAMYWYRQDPGQGLRLIYYSQIVNDFQKGDIAEGYSVSREKKESFPLTVTSAQKNPTAFYLCASMGSGTGGFGYGYTFGSGTRLTVV.

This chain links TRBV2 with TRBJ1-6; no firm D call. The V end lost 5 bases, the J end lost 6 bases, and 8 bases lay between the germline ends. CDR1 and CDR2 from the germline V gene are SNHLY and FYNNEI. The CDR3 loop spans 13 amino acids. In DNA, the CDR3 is TGTGCCAGCAGTACGACACCTAATTCACCCCTCCACTTT. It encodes CASSTTPNSPLHF.

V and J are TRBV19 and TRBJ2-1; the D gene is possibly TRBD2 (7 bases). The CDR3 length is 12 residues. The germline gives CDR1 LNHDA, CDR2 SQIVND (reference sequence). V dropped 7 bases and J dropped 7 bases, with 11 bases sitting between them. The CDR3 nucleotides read TGTGCCAGTACGCGGGGGCCAAATGAGCAGTTCTTC. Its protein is CASTRGPNEQFF.

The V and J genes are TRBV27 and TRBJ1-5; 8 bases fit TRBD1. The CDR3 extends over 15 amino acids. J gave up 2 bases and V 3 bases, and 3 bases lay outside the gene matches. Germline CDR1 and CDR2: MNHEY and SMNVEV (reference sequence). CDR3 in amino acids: CASSLQGAGNQPQHF. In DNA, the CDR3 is TGTGCCAGCAGTTTGCAGGGGGCGGGCAATCAGCCCCAGCATTTT.

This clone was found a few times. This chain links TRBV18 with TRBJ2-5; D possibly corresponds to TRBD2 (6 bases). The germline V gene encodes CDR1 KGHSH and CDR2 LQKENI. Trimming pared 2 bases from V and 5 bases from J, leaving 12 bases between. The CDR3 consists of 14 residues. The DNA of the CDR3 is TGTGCCAGCTCACCAGGAGGGTTCGGGGAGACCCAGTACTTC. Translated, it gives CASSPGGFGETQYF.

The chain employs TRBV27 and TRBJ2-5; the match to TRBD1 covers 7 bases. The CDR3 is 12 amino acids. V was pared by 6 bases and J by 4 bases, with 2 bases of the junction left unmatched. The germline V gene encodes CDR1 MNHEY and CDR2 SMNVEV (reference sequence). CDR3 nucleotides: TGTGCCAGCAGGCGACAGGGAGAGACCCAGTACTTC. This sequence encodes CASRRQGETQYF.